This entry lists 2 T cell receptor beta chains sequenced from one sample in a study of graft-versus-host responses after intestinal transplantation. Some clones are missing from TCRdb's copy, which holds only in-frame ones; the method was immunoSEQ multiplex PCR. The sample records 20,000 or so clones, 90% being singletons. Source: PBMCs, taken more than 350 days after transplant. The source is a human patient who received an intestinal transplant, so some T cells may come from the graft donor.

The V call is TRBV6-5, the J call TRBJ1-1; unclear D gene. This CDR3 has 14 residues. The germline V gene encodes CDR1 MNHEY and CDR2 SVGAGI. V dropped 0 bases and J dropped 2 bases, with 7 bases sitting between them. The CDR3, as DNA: TGTGCCAGCAGTTACTCCTCCTTTAACACTGAAGCTTTCTTT. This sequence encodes CASSYSSFNTEAFF.

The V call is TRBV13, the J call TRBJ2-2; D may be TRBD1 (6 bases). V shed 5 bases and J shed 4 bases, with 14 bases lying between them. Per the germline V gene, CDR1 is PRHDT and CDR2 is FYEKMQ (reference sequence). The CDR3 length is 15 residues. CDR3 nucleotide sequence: TGTGCCAGCAGCCCCTCGGGACACTTCACCGGGGAGCTGTTTTTT. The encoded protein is CASSPSGHFTGELFF.